A single sample gave rise to the 7 T cell receptor beta chains below, sequenced in a study of beta chain features in type 1 diabetes. The study, taken as a whole, reports: Patients with Type 1 diabetes showed moderately but significantly shorter TCRB CDR3s in all four CD4+ subsets.

The isolated RNA, all of it, was reverse transcribed, so expressed TCRB transcripts were what got sequenced. Clones were sequenced by immunoSEQ multiplex PCR, and TCRdb holds only the in-frame ones, with some missing. The top ten hold roughly 0.08% of the sample, which has more than 200,000 clones, roughly 17% seen once. No cognate antigen is known for these TCRs. Sequenced: naive CD4+ T cells from blood. The receptor source for this set is a man aged 25 to 45 with type 1 diabetes.

There are a few counts of this clone. The gene calls are TRBV7-9 and TRBJ2-1, with TRBD2 matching 8 bases. The germline V gene has CDR1 SEHNR and CDR2 FQNEAQ (reference sequence). The V and J ends lost 5 bases and 9 bases, in that order; junction bases with no gene match: 15. This CDR3 is 16 amino acids long. The CDR3 spells CASSGGTSGALGEQFF. The CDR3, as DNA: TGTGCCAGCAGCGGAGGGACTAGTGGGGCTCTCGGTGAGCAGTTCTTC.

The CDR3 region is CASSPGTSGSGYEQYF. CDR3 nucleotide sequence: TGTGCCAGCAGCCCCGGGACTAGCGGGAGTGGTTACGAGCAGTACTTC. The chain joins TRBV7-9 to TRBJ2-7, with 14 bases that match TRBD2. This CDR3 comprises 16 residues. Trimming cost V 5 bases and J 4 bases; bases outside gene matches: 7. CDR1 is SEHNR, CDR2 FQNEAQ, per germline (reference sequence).

A few counts support this clone. The chain joins TRBV5-4 to TRBJ2-2, with TRBD2 identical over 7 bases. The ends lost 0 bases at V and 5 bases at J; junction bases unmatched: 4. The CDR3 runs to 15 residues. The germline gives CDR1 SGHNT, CDR2 YYREEE (reference sequence). Here the CDR3 reads CASSLEGLPTGELFF. CDR3 DNA: TGTGCCAGCAGCTTGGAGGGACTACCTACCGGGGAGCTGTTTTTT.

This chain links TRBV29-1 with TRBJ2-7, with TRBD1 as a possible D gene (5 bases). From germline, CDR1 is SQVTM and CDR2 ANQGSEA. Trimming removed 4 bases at V and 6 bases at J, with 10 bases between. The CDR3 is 11 amino acids. CDR3 residues: CSVAQGSEQYF. The CDR3 DNA is TGCAGCGTTGCTCAGGGCAGCGAGCAGTACTTC.

J is TRBJ2-5 and V is TRBV2, with D possibly TRBD2 on 6 matching bases. Trimming removed 4 bases at V and 12 bases at J, with 15 bases between. Germline V gene sequence: CDR1 SNHLY, CDR2 FYNNEI. The CDR3 contains 12 residues. For the CDR3, the DNA is TGTGCCAGCAGTGTTGAGCCGGGGAGGAAGTACTTC. The encoded protein is CASSVEPGRKYF.

V gene TRBV29-1 combines with J gene TRBJ1-1; TRBD1 might be the D (5 bases). V was pared by 4 bases and J by 5 bases, with 11 bases between. Germline V gene lookup returns CDR1 SQVTM and CDR2 ANQGSEA. The CDR3 is 12 residues long. As DNA, the CDR3 is TGCAGCGTTGCGGGGCTGGGTACTGAAGCTTTCTTT. Translation: CSVAGLGTEAFF.

This clone showed up just a few times. The chain has TRBV15 and TRBJ1-2; TRBD1 is a possible D gene (5 bases). Trimming cost V 4 bases and J 2 bases, with 11 bases left between them. The length of the CDR3 is 14 residues. Germline values: CDR1 LNHNV, CDR2 YYDKDF (reference sequence). Here the CDR3 reads CATSKAGSNYGYTF. The CDR3 DNA follows: TGTGCCACCAGCAAGGCAGGGTCGAACTATGGCTACACCTTC.